A selection of T cell receptor beta chains follows, all from one sample in a study of cytomegalovirus exposure and HLA in healthy donors. Sequenced by immunoSEQ multiplex PCR; TCRdb stores in-frame clones only, minus some. The sample contains 100,000 or so clones, approximately 74% of which appear only once. The sample consisted of PBMCs. The source of these receptors is a woman aged 35 to 49 in good health and CMV-seronegative. CDR3s include the opening cysteine and the closing phenylalanine or tryptophan. Each record gives: D gene, clone size, V gene, J gene, CDR3 protein, CDR3 DNA. The D gene is left open where the match is weak. The size of a clone is reported for some rows only, either as once, few or many, or as a class for expanded clones.

d_gene: NA; abundance: NA; v_gene: TRBV29-1; j_gene: TRBJ2-2; CDR3aa: CSVGITGDTGELFF; CDR3nt: TGCAGCGTTGGGATTACAGGTGACACCGGGGAGCTGTTTTTT
d_gene: TRBD2; abundance: once; v_gene: TRBV7-2; j_gene: TRBJ2-2; CDR3aa: CASSLVRLAGGPGTGELFF; CDR3nt: TGTGCCAGCAGCTTAGTTCGACTAGCGGGGGGGCCGGGCACCGGGGAGCTGTTTTTT
d_gene: TRBD2; abundance: NA; v_gene: TRBV30; j_gene: TRBJ2-5; CDR3aa: CAWTSGTYGQYF; CDR3nt: TGTGCCTGGACTAGCGGTACCTACGGGCAGTACTTC
d_gene: NA; abundance: NA; v_gene: TRBV5-1; j_gene: TRBJ1-4; CDR3aa: CASSHTATNEKLFF; CDR3nt: TGCGCCAGCAGTCACACCGCAACTAATGAAAAACTGTTTTTT
d_gene: TRBD1; abundance: NA; v_gene: TRBV13; j_gene: TRBJ1-1; CDR3aa: CASSFHPGQRNTEAFF; CDR3nt: TGTGCCAGCAGCTTCCATCCGGGACAGAGGAACACTGAAGCTTTCTTT
d_gene: TRBD1; abundance: NA; v_gene: TRBV7-8; j_gene: TRBJ2-1; CDR3aa: CASSYRTGLGEQFF; CDR3nt: TGTGCCAGCAGCTATAGGACAGGGCTAGGTGAGCAGTTCTTC
d_gene: NA; abundance: NA; v_gene: TRBV6-1; j_gene: TRBJ1-3; CDR3aa: CASRLPGNSGNTIYF; CDR3nt: TGTGCCAGCAGACTTCCAGGGAATAGTGGAAACACCATATATTTT
d_gene: NA; abundance: once; v_gene: TRBV7-2; j_gene: TRBJ2-2; CDR3aa: CASSLAWTTTTGELFF; CDR3nt: TGTGCCAGCAGCTTAGCGTGGACTACCACCACCGGGGAGCTGTTTTTT
d_gene: NA; abundance: NA; v_gene: TRBV27; j_gene: TRBJ2-1; CDR3aa: CASSPLPGTLGGNEQFF; CDR3nt: TGTGCCAGCAGTCCACTCCCCGGGACATTAGGAGGCAATGAGCAGTTCTTC
d_gene: TRBD2; abundance: few; v_gene: TRBV10-2; j_gene: TRBJ2-3; CDR3aa: CASSREGTQYF; CDR3nt: TGCGCCAGCAGTCGGGAGGGTACGCAGTATTTT
d_gene: NA; abundance: few; v_gene: TRBV20-1; j_gene: TRBJ2-3; CDR3aa: CSASSTDTQYF; CDR3nt: TGCAGTGCTTCTAGCACAGATACGCAGTATTTT
d_gene: TRBD2; abundance: NA; v_gene: TRBV4-3; j_gene: TRBJ2-3; CDR3aa: CASSLVAGYSTDTQYF; CDR3nt: TGCGCCAGCAGCCTGGTAGCGGGTTACAGCACAGATACGCAGTATTTT
d_gene: TRBD1; abundance: NA; v_gene: TRBV19; j_gene: TRBJ2-7; CDR3aa: CASSTAPRDSEKPYEQYF; CDR3nt: TGTGCCAGTAGTACAGCTCCCCGGGACAGCGAAAAACCCTACGAGCAGTACTTC
d_gene: NA; abundance: NA; v_gene: TRBV28; j_gene: TRBJ2-5; CDR3aa: CASTAGIGQETQYF; CDR3nt: TGTGCCAGCACGGCAGGGATAGGCCAAGAGACCCAGTACTTC
d_gene: TRBD2; abundance: NA; v_gene: TRBV6-4; j_gene: TRBJ2-5; CDR3aa: CASSDSSGGARETQYF; CDR3nt: TGTGCCAGCAGTGACTCGAGCGGGGGGGCCCGAGAGACCCAGTACTTC
d_gene: NA; abundance: few; v_gene: TRBV27; j_gene: TRBJ1-5; CDR3aa: CASSVHQGIHQPQHF; CDR3nt: TGTGCCAGCAGTGTCCACCAGGGTATCCATCAGCCCCAGCATTTT
d_gene: NA; abundance: NA; v_gene: TRBV7-9; j_gene: TRBJ1-6; CDR3aa: CSSSPSTDSPLHF; CDR3nt: TGTTCCAGCAGCCCGAGTACGGATTCACCCCTCCACTTT
d_gene: TRBD1; abundance: NA; v_gene: TRBV10-3; j_gene: TRBJ2-7; CDR3aa: CAIRPGTGSVYEQYF; CDR3nt: TGTGCCATCAGGCCCGGGACAGGGAGTGTCTACGAGCAGTACTTC
d_gene: NA; abundance: NA; v_gene: TRBV7-9; j_gene: TRBJ2-7; CDR3aa: CSSSGDSSYEQYF; CDR3nt: TGTTCCAGCAGCGGCGACAGTTCCTACGAGCAGTACTTC
d_gene: TRBD2; abundance: NA; v_gene: TRBV4-2; j_gene: TRBJ2-1; CDR3aa: CASSQRTSGNNEQFF; CDR3nt: TGTGCCAGCAGCCAACGGACTAGCGGAAACAATGAGCAGTTCTTC
d_gene: NA; abundance: NA; v_gene: TRBV7-9; j_gene: TRBJ1-4; CDR3aa: CSSSFTLGGEKLFF; CDR3nt: TGTTCCAGCAGCTTTACGCTGGGGGGTGAAAAACTGTTTTTT
d_gene: TRBD2; abundance: NA; v_gene: TRBV9; j_gene: TRBJ2-1; CDR3aa: CASSRLGLAGPYNEQFF; CDR3nt: TGTGCCAGCAGCCGACTAGGACTAGCGGGACCCTACAATGAGCAGTTCTTC
d_gene: TRBD1; abundance: NA; v_gene: TRBV7-8; j_gene: TRBJ2-7; CDR3aa: CASSLGDRGYEQYF; CDR3nt: TGTGCCAGCAGCTTAGGGGACAGGGGCTACGAGCAGTACTTC
d_gene: TRBD1; abundance: NA; v_gene: TRBV14; j_gene: TRBJ2-1; CDR3aa: CASSQARGSNNEQFF; CDR3nt: TGTGCCAGCAGCCAGGCCAGGGGGAGCAACAATGAGCAGTTCTTC
d_gene: NA; abundance: few; v_gene: TRBV6-1; j_gene: TRBJ1-1; CDR3aa: CASSERGGDTEAFF; CDR3nt: TGTGCCAGCAGTGAAAGGGGTGGGGACACTGAAGCTTTCTTT
d_gene: TRBD2; abundance: NA; v_gene: TRBV27; j_gene: TRBJ2-7; CDR3aa: CASSLGRGSGYEQYF; CDR3nt: TGTGCCAGCAGTTTAGGGAGGGGTTCCGGCTACGAGCAGTACTTC
d_gene: TRBD2; abundance: NA; v_gene: TRBV19; j_gene: TRBJ2-3; CDR3aa: CASSIPGLAGSSDTQYF; CDR3nt: TGTGCCAGTAGTATCCCGGGACTAGCGGGGAGCTCAGATACGCAGTATTTT
d_gene: TRBD1; abundance: NA; v_gene: TRBV9; j_gene: TRBJ2-7; CDR3aa: CASSPRQGSSEQYF; CDR3nt: TGTGCCAGCAGCCCCCGACAGGGTTCCTCCGAGCAGTACTTC